One sample yielded the 9 T cell receptor beta chains listed below, sequenced in a study of T cell repertoires in aging, cancer and after chemotherapy (dated 2019 in TCRdb). TCRdb shows the sequencer as Illumina MiSeq. Rearranged TRB sequences spanning V, D and J segments were amplified in a multiplex touch-down PCR with a mixed TRB-A/B primer pool. The public reads were run again by TCRdb, first through fastp at Q25 and then through MiXCR, and only productive beta chains were kept. Each CDR3 protein gets just one entry, which takes the most common genes and DNA from the rows behind it. This sample has 2,500 or so distinct CDR3 sequences in its table, and about 20% of those were observed once. About 8% of the sample comes from the top ten. TCR beta rearrangements were amplified from genomic DNA extracted from peripheral blood rather than from sorted cells or RNA. The specimen sequenced was blood. The receptors come from a human donor with a blood cancer.

As concerns this clonotype: A single base separates this from a much larger clone, so it may be a read error. This chain uses TRBV6-5 with TRBJ1-2, with a tentative D call TRBD1 (5 bases). Trimming cost V 4 bases and J 6 bases, with 18 bases left between them. Germline assignment: CDR1 MNHEY and CDR2 SVGAGI. The CDR3 totals 15 residues. The CDR3 is CASSSRRGVRDGYTF. DNA of the CDR3: TGTGCCAGCAGTTCCCGACGGGGCGTCAGGGATGGCTACACCTTC.

This clonotype is labeled as medium-sized. This chain uses TRBV6-4 with TRBJ2-3; TRBD1 matches at 10 bases. The CDR3 totals 12 residues. Germline lookup yields CDR1 MRHNA and CDR2 SNTAGT. Losses at the gene ends were 9 bases for V and 9 bases for J; bases not matched to a gene: 6. The CDR3: CARDRGRGTQYF. CDR3 sequence (DNA): TGTGCCAGAGACAGGGGGCGGGGGACGCAGTATTTT.

In this sample, this clonotype turned up once. The chain combines TRBV12-3 or TRBV12-4 with TRBJ1-5; 10 positions match TRBD1. This CDR3 comprises 16 residues. V lost 2 bases and J lost 2; bases outside the gene matches: 3. DNA for the CDR3: TGTGCCAGCAGTTTATCCGGGACAGGGGGCAATCAGCCCCAGCATTTT. Protein: CASSLSGTGGNQPQHF.

Worth noting for this clonotype: This could be a read error, since a much larger clone is one nucleotide away. The chain combines TRBV10-3 with TRBJ2-3; D is undetermined. Per germline, CDR1 ENHRY and CDR2 SYGVKD. The CDR3 is made up of 14 amino acids. The V and J ends lost 2 bases and 6 bases respectively, with 12 bases between them. CDR3 protein: CAISEISRLDTQYF. CDR3 DNA sequence: TGTGCCATCAGTGAGATTAGCCGTTTGGATACGCAGTATTTT.

The chain is built from TRBV4-3 and TRBJ2-7, with D perhaps matching TRBD2 (5 bases). This CDR3 has 15 residues. Germline CDR1 LGHNA, CDR2 YSLEER. Trimming took off 0 bases at V and 3 bases at J, with 12 bases between the two ends. The CDR3 nucleotides read TGCGCCAGCAGCCAAGAGTTGTGGGAGAACTACGAGCAGTACTTC. Amino acids: CASSQELWENYEQYF.

This clonotype is deemed medium-sized. The chain joins TRBV6-4 to TRBJ2-3, with D maybe TRBD1 (6 bases). The V and J ends lost 3 bases and 0 bases respectively, with 10 bases between them. In germline, CDR1 is MRHNA, CDR2 SNTAGT. This CDR3 is 15 amino acids long. The CDR3 protein is CASSEGTTSTDTQYF. In DNA, the CDR3 is TGTGCCAGCAGTGAAGGGACAACAAGCACAGATACGCAGTATTTT.

This clonotype is classed as medium-sized. V usage is TRBV27 and J usage is TRBJ2-1, with TRBD2 identical over 12 bases. J gave up 5 bases and V 4 bases, and 3 bases lay outside the gene matches. From germline, CDR1 is MNHEY and CDR2 SMNVEV (reference sequence). This CDR3 is 15 amino acids long. CDR3 in amino acids: CASSWTSGTNNEQFF. The CDR3 nucleotides read TGTGCCAGCAGTTGGACTAGCGGGACCAACAATGAGCAGTTCTTC.

In this sample, this clonotype is large. V and J are TRBV6-2 or TRBV6-3 and TRBJ2-1; no clear D gene. Germline loops: CDR1 MNHEY, CDR2 SVGEGT. V was trimmed by 2 bases and J by 5 bases, leaving 4 bases between them. This CDR3 comprises 12 residues. CDR3 in amino acids: CASSYPDNEQFF. CDR3 nucleotide sequence: TGTGCCAGCAGTTACCCCGACAATGAGCAGTTCTTC.

This rearrangement joins TRBV28 to TRBJ2-7, with TRBD2 matching over 8 bases. Germline V lookup: CDR1 MDHEN, CDR2 SYDVKM. V shed 3 bases, J shed 4 bases, and the junction held 5 bases outside the gene matches. This CDR3 has 14 amino acids. In DNA form, the CDR3 reads TGTGCCAGCAGTTTGTGGCGGGGGGTTTACGAGCAGTACTTC. This codes for CASSLWRGVYEQYF.